The table lists the clone carrying this TCR beta chain with many counts. The target antigen is unknown. The data originate from a study of neurological immune-mediated disorders. TCRdb fed the 5' RACE reads into MiXCR, producing one record per CDR3 protein. The sample lists about 50,000 distinct CDR3 sequences; about 2% were seen once. The study's findings and limits: The greatest degree of TCR clonal expansion was observed in HTLV-1-associated myelopathy, with the lowest in multiple sclerosis, below that of healthy controls. None of the CDR3 amino acid sequences in expanded clones turned up in more than one subject, which points to private repertoires in all groups.

The CDR3 totals 14 residues. V was clipped by 0 bases and J by 5 bases, with 14 bases between them. The germline V gene has CDR1 DFQATT and CDR2 SNEGSKA (reference sequence). The sequenced sample consisted of PBMCs. This chain links TRBV20-1 with TRBJ2-7; no clear D. The clonotype was recovered from a woman aged 40 to 50 with multiple sclerosis. In DNA form, the CDR3 reads TGCAGTGCTAGAGATGGTGGGTTTGTCGACGAGCAGTACTTC. It yields the protein CSARDGGFVDEQYF.